Below, one TCR beta chain is given with its context. This specimen comes from a study of CD8+CD57+ T cells in acquired aplastic anemia. Study summary: Mean DNA quantity obtained from sorted CD4+ and CD8+ cells was 2.5 to 4 ug.

Before being chosen for sequencing, patients had shown CD8+CD57+ cell expansion by flow cytometry. The enrolled patients all had severe acquired aplastic anemia. V shed 5 bases and J 3 bases; nucleotides not matched to a gene: 7. The CDR3 spans 16 residues. From germline, CDR1 is SGHTA and CDR2 FQGNSA. Genomic DNA, serving as template, underwent TCR beta VDJ and CDR3 profiling. One entry per CDR3 protein, called by TCRdb with MiXCR from the reads. The sample yields about 160,000 distinct CDR3 sequences, around 75% seen once. V and J are TRBV7-2 and TRBJ1-5; TRBD1 agrees at 10 bases. Sequencing used sorted CD4+, CD8+, or CD8+CD57+ T cells (not recorded which) from PBMCs. The TCR sequence derives from a human donor with aplastic anemia. This CDR3 reads CASSLMGTGDNQPQHF. Here the CDR3 DNA reads TGTGCCAGCAGCCTAATGGGGACAGGGGACAATCAGCCCCAGCATTTT.